A selection of T cell receptor beta chains follows, all from one sample in a study of T cells in Graves' hyperthyroidism and ophthalmopathy. TCRdb itself ran the multiplex PCR reads through MiXCR, one entry per CDR3 protein. The sample has about 530,000 distinct CDR3 sequences, under 20% seen once. The material sequenced was blood. The receptors were sampled from a woman aged 18-30 years with Graves' ophthalmopathy. Each CDR3 is given with its conserved first and last residue. The D gene is left open where the match is weak. Some rows have no size entry. The others give once, few or many, or a class for an expanded clone.

clone_size: many; v_call: TRBV28; d_call: -; j_call: TRBJ2-1; cdr3_nt: TGTGCCAGCAGTTTAGGCCGGACGGACGTGAATGAGCAGTTCTTC; cdr3_aa: CASSLGRTDVNEQFF
clone_size: many; v_call: TRBV5-5; d_call: -; j_call: TRBJ1-1; cdr3_nt: TGTGCCAGCAGCCTAAGCCGAGGTTTCGCTGAAGCTTTCTTT; cdr3_aa: CASSLSRGFAEAFF
clone_size: few; v_call: TRBV9; d_call: TRBD1; j_call: TRBJ1-6; cdr3_nt: TGTGCCAGCAGCCCCCGGGACAGGTCTTTGTATAATTCACCCCTCCACTTT; cdr3_aa: CASSPRDRSLYNSPLHF
clone_size: few; v_call: TRBV7-3; d_call: -; j_call: TRBJ1-1; cdr3_nt: TGTGCCAGCAGCTCGAACAGGGCTACTGAAGCTTTCTTT; cdr3_aa: CASSSNRATEAFF
clone_size: many; v_call: TRBV27; d_call: -; j_call: TRBJ1-5; cdr3_nt: TGTGCCAGCAGTTTAACGACAGTGGAGGGACGAATTCAGCCCCAGCATTTT; cdr3_aa: CASSLTTVEGRIQPQHF
clone_size: -; v_call: TRBV7-8; d_call: TRBD2; j_call: TRBJ2-5; cdr3_nt: TGTGCCAGCAGTCATAGCGCTGGAAAGGGACTAGCCCAAGAGACCCAGTACTTC; cdr3_aa: CASSHSAGKGLAQETQYF
clone_size: -; v_call: TRBV27; d_call: -; j_call: TRBJ1-4; cdr3_nt: TGTGCCAGCGGGGACCGGTCTAATGAAAAACCGTTTTTT; cdr3_aa: CASGDRSNEKPFF
clone_size: -; v_call: TRBV20-1; d_call: TRBD2; j_call: TRBJ2-1; cdr3_nt: TGCAGTGCTAGCGGGACTAGCGGGAGAGCAAATGAGCAGTTCTTC; cdr3_aa: CSASGTSGRANEQFF
clone_size: many; v_call: TRBV5-5; d_call: -; j_call: TRBJ2-3; cdr3_nt: TGTGCCAGCAGTATTGGGGCCGGGGATACGCAGTATTTT; cdr3_aa: CASSIGAGDTQYF
clone_size: many; v_call: TRBV13; d_call: -; j_call: TRBJ1-4; cdr3_nt: TGTGCCAGCAGCTCCCAAAGCGGTGAAAAACTGTTTTTT; cdr3_aa: CASSSQSGEKLFF
clone_size: -; v_call: TRBV19; d_call: -; j_call: TRBJ1-1; cdr3_nt: TGTGCCAGTAAAAGGGCGATGAACACTGAAGCTTTCTTT; cdr3_aa: CASKRAMNTEAFF
clone_size: few; v_call: TRBV18; d_call: -; j_call: TRBJ2-6; cdr3_nt: TGTGCCAGCTCACCCAAGATCTCTGGGGCCAACGTCCTGACTTTC; cdr3_aa: CASSPKISGANVLTF
clone_size: many; v_call: TRBV6-5; d_call: TRBD1; j_call: TRBJ1-1; cdr3_nt: TGTGCCAGCAGTTACTCTGCCAGGGGGGGCACTGAAGCTTTCTTT; cdr3_aa: CASSYSARGGTEAFF
clone_size: many; v_call: TRBV7-9; d_call: TRBD1; j_call: TRBJ1-2; cdr3_nt: TGTGCCAGCAGCTCCCGGAGACAGGGTAATTACTATGGCTACACCTTC; cdr3_aa: CASSSRRQGNYYGYTF
clone_size: -; v_call: TRBV29-1; d_call: -; j_call: TRBJ1-1; cdr3_nt: TGCAGCGTTGAAGGTCGTGAACACCGGAACACTGAAGCTTTCTTT; cdr3_aa: CSVEGREHRNTEAFF
clone_size: many; v_call: TRBV11-3; d_call: -; j_call: TRBJ2-2; cdr3_nt: TGTGCCAGCAGCTTAGGGTCGGGGAACGGGGAGCTGTTTTTT; cdr3_aa: CASSLGSGNGELFF
clone_size: many; v_call: TRBV20-1; d_call: TRBD2; j_call: TRBJ2-5; cdr3_nt: TGCAGTGCTAGAAGCGGGAGGGCCTGGGAAGAGACCCAGTACTTC; cdr3_aa: CSARSGRAWEETQYF
clone_size: many; v_call: TRBV12-3/TRBV12-4; d_call: -; j_call: TRBJ1-1; cdr3_nt: TGTGCCAGCAGTTTAAGGGGTAGCGGCACTGAAGCTTTCTTT; cdr3_aa: CASSLRGSGTEAFF
clone_size: many; v_call: TRBV7-3; d_call: -; j_call: TRBJ2-2; cdr3_nt: TGTGCCAGCAGCTTAACGTTGGCAAACACGGGGGAGCTGTTTTTT; cdr3_aa: CASSLTLANTGELFF
clone_size: many; v_call: TRBV18; d_call: -; j_call: TRBJ2-3; cdr3_nt: TGTGCCAGCTCACCACCGTCCAGGTCATTGGGAGATACGCAGTATTTT; cdr3_aa: CASSPPSRSLGDTQYF
clone_size: few; v_call: TRBV7-2; d_call: TRBD1; j_call: TRBJ2-2; cdr3_nt: TGTGCCAGCAGCTTGATGACAGGGTTGGAGCTGTTTTTT; cdr3_aa: CASSLMTGLELFF
clone_size: few; v_call: TRBV12-3/TRBV12-4; d_call: TRBD1; j_call: TRBJ2-3; cdr3_nt: TGTGCCAGCAGTAAGGACAGGCCGGGCACAGATACGCAGTATTTT; cdr3_aa: CASSKDRPGTDTQYF
clone_size: many; v_call: TRBV30; d_call: TRBD1; j_call: TRBJ1-2; cdr3_nt: TGTGCCTGGAGTATCTCGACAGGGTCTGGCTACACCTTC; cdr3_aa: CAWSISTGSGYTF
clone_size: -; v_call: TRBV19; d_call: TRBD1; j_call: TRBJ1-1; cdr3_nt: TGTGCCAGTAGTACCTTACTCAGGGGGGGGGACACTGAAGCTTTCTTT; cdr3_aa: CASSTLLRGGDTEAFF
clone_size: -; v_call: TRBV19; d_call: TRBD2; j_call: TRBJ2-7; cdr3_nt: TGTGCCAGTAGTCCCCATGTAGCGGGACCCTACGAGCAGTACTTC; cdr3_aa: CASSPHVAGPYEQYF
clone_size: few; v_call: TRBV12-3/TRBV12-4; d_call: -; j_call: TRBJ2-3; cdr3_nt: TGTGCCAGCAGTTTAAGGCTAACTAGCACAGATACGCAGTATTTT; cdr3_aa: CASSLRLTSTDTQYF
clone_size: many; v_call: TRBV20-1; d_call: TRBD2; j_call: TRBJ2-7; cdr3_nt: TGCAGTGCTAAAGGACTAGCGGGAGGCGAGCAGTACTTC; cdr3_aa: CSAKGLAGGEQYF
clone_size: -; v_call: TRBV5-1; d_call: -; j_call: TRBJ1-3; cdr3_nt: TGCGCCAGCAGGAGGGCGCTGGTGGACGCCATATATTTT; cdr3_aa: CASRRALVDAIYF
clone_size: many; v_call: TRBV13; d_call: -; j_call: TRBJ2-7; cdr3_nt: TGTGCCAGCAGCGCCGTTGAGCTCTCCGAGCAGTACTTC; cdr3_aa: CASSAVELSEQYF
clone_size: many; v_call: TRBV7-2; d_call: TRBD1; j_call: TRBJ2-2; cdr3_nt: TGTGCCAGCAGCCCCACAGGGGTCACCGGGGAGCTGTTTTTT; cdr3_aa: CASSPTGVTGELFF
clone_size: -; v_call: TRBV4-1; d_call: -; j_call: TRBJ2-7; cdr3_nt: TGCGCCAGCAGCCAAGTTTCCCAGGGACCCTACGAGCAGTACTTC; cdr3_aa: CASSQVSQGPYEQYF
clone_size: many; v_call: TRBV28; d_call: TRBD1; j_call: TRBJ1-5; cdr3_nt: TGTGCCAGCAGTTTGACAGGGTACAATCAGCCCCAGCATTTT; cdr3_aa: CASSLTGYNQPQHF
clone_size: few; v_call: TRBV4-3; d_call: -; j_call: TRBJ2-2; cdr3_nt: TGCGCCAGCAGCCAATGGGCGACTACCTCAAAGGGAGGCGGGGAGCTGTTTTTT; cdr3_aa: CASSQWATTSKGGGELFF
clone_size: -; v_call: TRBV7-7; d_call: TRBD1; j_call: TRBJ2-3; cdr3_nt: TGTGCTAGCAGCCAACGGACAGGGGGCACAGATACGCAGTATTTT; cdr3_aa: CASSQRTGGTDTQYF
clone_size: -; v_call: TRBV28; d_call: -; j_call: TRBJ1-4; cdr3_nt: TGTGCCAGCAGTCCCCCCTCGGACATGGTTAATGAAAAACTGTTTTTT; cdr3_aa: CASSPPSDMVNEKLFF
clone_size: many; v_call: TRBV7-2; d_call: -; j_call: TRBJ2-3; cdr3_nt: TGTGCCAGCAGCTTACGGGATACGCAGTATTTT; cdr3_aa: CASSLRDTQYF
clone_size: many; v_call: TRBV6-1; d_call: -; j_call: TRBJ1-2; cdr3_nt: TGTGCCAGCAGTGGGGGCAGCGCTGGTGGCTATGGCTACACCTTC; cdr3_aa: CASSGGSAGGYGYTF
clone_size: few; v_call: TRBV6-4; d_call: -; j_call: TRBJ1-2; cdr3_nt: TGTGCCAGCAGCGAGGGACGGAACCTTGGCTACACCTTC; cdr3_aa: CASSEGRNLGYTF
clone_size: many; v_call: TRBV5-1; d_call: -; j_call: TRBJ1-2; cdr3_nt: TGCGCCAGCAGCGAAGGAGATGAAAGGAATGGCTACACCTTC; cdr3_aa: CASSEGDERNGYTF
clone_size: many; v_call: TRBV27; d_call: -; j_call: TRBJ2-1; cdr3_nt: TGTGCCAGCAGTTTATCCGTTGGAAACAATGAGCAGTTCTTC; cdr3_aa: CASSLSVGNNEQFF